This T cell receptor (beta chain) was retrieved from a study of T cells expressing NK-cell markers (dated by TCRdb to between 2020 and 2021). Concerning the study at large: In sorted CD3+CD56+NKG2C+, CD3+CD56+NKG2C- and CD3+CD56-NKG2C+ T-cell subsets from eight or nine donors, TCR beta-chain repertoires were profiled. Among the eight sequenced donors, only one was HCMV-seronegative, while the other seven were HCMV-seropositive. The study sequenced eight donors, all healthy volunteers chosen at random: three men and five women. The libraries were sequenced on Illumina HiSeq 2000/2500, MiSeq or NextSeq, producing 2 x 150 bp reads. What the study reported, not specific to this receptor: Whether the expanded NKG2C-expressing T cell clones were specific for HCMV antigens was left unclear. Those dominant clonotypes were again the most abundant among CD3+CD56-NKG2C+ cells in a few donors, at about 28.3-65%. In roughly 6 donors, the dominant CD3+CD56+NKG2C+ clonotypes ranked among the top 10 CD8+ clonotypes, making up roughly 1.0-7.0% of CD8+ T cells.

A commercial ELISA kit detecting HCMV-specific IgG in serum was used to determine HCMV serostatus. Peripheral blood mononuclear cells were isolated from blood by Ficoll density gradient centrifugation. TCRdb records Illumina HiSeq 2000 as the sequencer. The TCR beta cDNA libraries were made using 5'RACE template switching, a step that added both a universal primer site and unique molecular identifiers. Synthesis of cDNA was primed from the TCR beta constant segment and was followed by two consecutive PCR amplification steps. From the authors' description of their analysis: MIGEC was used to demultiplex reads and group reads by UMI, and MiTCR was used to assemble and quantify clonotypes. To exclude erroneous sequences, any TCR cDNA sequence not supported by at least two reads was discarded. Downstream repertoire analysis used the tcR package, and clonotypes were matched across fractions by CDR3 nucleotide sequence plus V segment. VDJmatch was used to annotate antigen specificity against VDJdb, with one amino acid substitution in CDR3 allowed. Based on TCRdb reprocessing of the reads, there is one entry per CDR3 protein sequence, and DNA is missing. V and J calls and clone size were set by TCRdb, not the authors. The table of this sample itemizes some 600,000 distinct CDR3 sequences. The biggest ten clones account for less than 4.5% of the sample.

With regard to this clonotype: Its antigen remains undetermined.

CDR1 and CDR2 are drawn from the germline V gene: SGDLS, YYNGEE. The CDR3 covers 16 residues, taking in both the cysteine and the phenylalanine. No coding sequence is recorded. The receptor chain draws on TRBV9 and TRBJ2-2. The sequenced sample consisted of blood T cells: a sorted CD56 or NKG2C T cell subset, CD4+ or CD8+ T cells, or bulk PBMC T cells (not recorded which). The source is a man between 18 and 29 years old in good health. Donor details come from another sample of the same person, matched by shared clones. CDR3 region: CASSPRKTTNSGELFF.